The 13 T cell receptor beta chains listed next were all sequenced from one sample in a study of CD8 T cells in ankylosing spondylitis (dated by TCRdb to the late 2010s). The receptor library was made with 5' RACE. The listed sequencing device is Illumina HiSeq 2500. The public reads were reanalyzed by TCRdb: fastp trimming at Q25, MiXCR alignment, in-frame beta chains only. Rows with one shared CDR3 protein collapse into an entry with the most common genes and DNA. This sample gives around 90,000 distinct CDR3 sequences in total; roughly 27% of them show up just once. Of the sample, 45% to 65% is held by the ten largest clones. The sample was blood, either unsorted or a sorted T cell fraction (not recorded which). Receptor source: a male donor with ankylosing spondylitis or in good health (not recorded which).

This rearrangement joins TRBV7-3 to TRBJ2-3, with 10 bases that match TRBD2. CDR1 is SGHTA and CDR2 is FQGTGA in the germline V gene. Unmatched junction bases numbered 7, after V lost 1 base and J lost 6 bases. This CDR3 region has 16 residues. CDR3: CASSLSLAGAGDTQYF. CDR3 sequence (DNA): TGTGCCAGCAGCTTAAGTCTAGCGGGGGCTGGGGATACGCAGTATTTT.

A few counts support this clonotype. This rearrangement joins TRBV20-1 to TRBJ2-2; D perhaps matches TRBD1 (5 bases). Trimming removed 5 bases at V and 3 bases at J, with 16 bases between. CDR1 and CDR2 from the germline V gene are DFQATT and SNEGSKA (reference sequence). The CDR3 is made up of 15 amino acids. CDR3 protein: CSAAGLPRDTGELFF. CDR3 sequence (DNA): TGCAGTGCTGCAGGGCTACCCCGGGACACCGGGGAGCTGTTTTTT.

V usage is TRBV29-1 and J usage is TRBJ2-5; D unresolved. Looked up from germline, CDR1 is SQVTM and CDR2 is ANQGSEA. CDR3 length: 15 amino acids. V was pared by 6 bases and J by 1 base, with 18 bases between. The CDR3 sequence is CSVVRGLAVQETQYF. In DNA, the CDR3 is TGCAGCGTCGTACGCGGTCTGGCAGTCCAAGAGACCCAGTACTTC.

This chain uses TRBV7-2 with TRBJ1-5; tentatively, D is TRBD1 (5 bases). CDR1 SGHTA and CDR2 FQGNSA come from the germline V gene. The V and J ends lost 5 bases and 0 bases respectively, with 17 bases between them. This CDR3 spans 17 amino acids. This chain's CDR3 is CASSIGTVLYSNQPQHF. The DNA of the CDR3 is TGTGCCAGCAGCATTGGGACGGTTCTTTATAGCAATCAGCCCCAGCATTTT.

The chain uses TRBV5-1 and TRBJ1-1; no firm D call. This CDR3 has 13 amino acids. The germline V gene has CDR1 SGHRS and CDR2 YFSETQ. Trimming stripped 0 bases from V and 5 bases from J, with 8 bases between. The CDR3 protein is CASSLGQSTEAFF. In DNA, the CDR3 is TGCGCCAGCAGCTTGGGTCAATCTACTGAAGCTTTCTTT.

This clonotype showed up just a few times. The V and J genes are TRBV3-1 and TRBJ1-1, with D perhaps matching TRBD1 (5 bases). The CDR3 runs to 12 residues. The V and J ends lost 1 base and 6 bases respectively, with 6 bases between them. CDR1 LGHDT and CDR2 YNNKEL come from the germline V gene (reference sequence). This CDR3 is CASSQGQSEAFF. CDR3 bases: TGTGCCAGCAGCCAAGGACAGTCTGAAGCTTTCTTT. Variable domain in full (rest from reference TRBV3-1 and TRBJ1-1): DTAVSQTPKYLVTQMGNDKSIKCEQNLGHDTMYWYKQDSKKFLKIMFSYNNKELIINETVPNRFSPKSPDKAHLNLHINSLELGDSAVYFCASSQGQSEAFFGQGTRLTVV.

This chain joins TRBV5-1 and TRBJ2-5; 8 bases align to TRBD1. V lost 0 bases, J lost 1 base, and 2 bases stayed unmatched. Per the germline V gene, CDR1 is SGHRS and CDR2 is YFSETQ. The CDR3 is 15 residues long. The CDR3 DNA sequence: TGCGCCAGCAGCTTGGACAGGGGGACCCAAGAGACCCAGTACTTC. Its translation: CASSLDRGTQETQYF.

The chain couples TRBV7-9 to TRBJ1-1, with D perhaps TRBD1 (5 bases). The length of the CDR3 is 13 residues. Germline lookup yields CDR1 SEHNR and CDR2 FQNEAQ (reference sequence). V was shortened by 7 bases and J by 1 base, with 10 bases between the two germline ends. The chain's CDR3 is CASTGTANTEAFF. The DNA of the CDR3 is TGTGCCAGCACCGGGACTGCGAACACTGAAGCTTTCTTT.

As regards this clonotype: The junction shows a germline mismatch at one end, possibly a read error. The chain links TRBV20-1 to TRBJ2-7; the D is unclear. Germline loops: CDR1 DFQATT, CDR2 SNEGSKA (reference sequence). This CDR3 has 12 residues. DNA of the CDR3: TGCAGTGCTAGATTCTCCTCCTACGACCAGTACTTC. Translating gives CSARFSSYDQYF.

The chain joins TRBV20-1 to TRBJ1-1; maybe TRBD1 (5 bases). Trimming took off 3 bases at V and 3 bases at J, with 11 bases between the two ends. CDR1 and CDR2 (germline): DFQATT, SNEGSKA (reference sequence). CDR3 size: 13 residues. The CDR3 is CSASRGMDTEAFF. In DNA form, the CDR3 reads TGCAGTGCTAGCCGGGGGATGGACACTGAAGCTTTCTTT.

V gene TRBV5-5 combines with J gene TRBJ2-5; D might be TRBD2 (6 bases). Germline CDR1 and CDR2: SGHKS and YYEKEE (reference sequence). The V gene lost 2 bases and the J gene lost 5 bases, with 19 bases spanning the gap. The CDR3 is 16 amino acids. CDR3 nucleotide sequence: TGTGCCAGCAGCTTCGGGCGGGACCCGGTTTCTGAGACCCAGTACTTC. It yields the protein CASSFGRDPVSETQYF.

The rearrangement uses TRBV12-3 or TRBV12-4 and TRBJ1-6; D remains unclear. CDR3 length: 12 amino acids. Trimming shortened V by 2 bases and J by 9 bases, and 5 bases separated the two germline ends. The CDR3 nucleotides read TGTGCCAGCAGTTTACCGGGTTCACCCCTCCACTTT. It specifies CASSLPGSPLHF.

J is TRBJ2-2 and V is TRBV28, with D possibly being TRBD1 (5 bases). V dropped 6 bases and J dropped 0 bases, with 8 bases sitting between them. Per the germline V gene, CDR1 is MDHEN and CDR2 is SYDVKM. The CDR3 consists of 14 residues. The CDR3 DNA follows: TGTGCCAGCAGAACGGACACGAACACCGGGGAGCTGTTTTTT. Translating it yields CASRTDTNTGELFF.